This is a list of T cell receptor beta chains from one sample in a study of PD-1 blockade in classical Hodgkin lymphoma. Measured with immunoSEQ multiplex PCR; TCRdb has only the in-frame clones, and not every one. This sample has approximately 13,000 clones, with 80% found just once. Sequenced material: peripheral blood mononuclear cells (PBMCs), taken at baseline. Every receptor here comes from a human donor with classical Hodgkin lymphoma. The CDR3 runs from the conserved cysteine through the conserved F or W. A D gene is named only where the DNA matches it firmly. Some rows mark clone size as missing; the rest say once, few, many or name a class of expanded clone.

j_call v_call d_call clone_size cdr3_aa cdr3_nt
TRBJ2-6 TRBV5-4 . . CASSLLTGANVLTF TGTGCCAGCAGCTTGTTAACGGGGGCCAACGTCCTGACTTTC
TRBJ1-2 TRBV6-6 TRBD1 . CASSPGQGNYGYTF TGTGCCAGCAGTCCTGGACAGGGTAACTATGGCTACACCTTC
TRBJ2-7 TRBV5-4 . . CASSLFSSYEQYF TGTGCCAGCAGCTTGTTCTCCTCCTACGAGCAGTACTTC
TRBJ2-3 TRBV7-2 TRBD1 . CASSPWTGRRDTQYF TGTGCCAGCAGCCCCTGGACAGGGCGTAGAGATACGCAGTATTTT
TRBJ2-5 TRBV18 TRBD2 . CASSPTMTSGGAETQYF TGTGCCAGCTCCCCGACGATGACTAGCGGGGGGGCCGAGACCCAGTACTTC
TRBJ1-1 TRBV28 . . CASSSYGRTPKEAFF TGTGCCAGCAGTTCCTACGGCAGGACACCGAAGGAAGCTTTCTTT
TRBJ1-5 TRBV28 . few CASTTYGGNSNQPQHF TGTGCCAGCACCACCTACGGGGGGAATAGCAATCAGCCCCAGCATTTT
TRBJ1-6 TRBV6-5 . . CASSGPGSYNSPLHF TGTGCCAGCAGTGGCCCAGGATCATATAATTCACCCCTCCACTTT
TRBJ1-2 TRBV6-6 TRBD1 . CASSYWTGFKGYTF TGTGCCAGCAGTTACTGGACAGGGTTTAAGGGCTACACCTTC
TRBJ2-5 TRBV18 TRBD2 . CASSPRGGGETQYF TGTGCCAGCTCACCGCGGGGCGGGGGAGAGACCCAGTACTTC
TRBJ2-7 TRBV11-1 . . CASSLSGRLYEQYF TGTGCCAGCAGCTTGTCAGGGCGCCTCTACGAGCAGTACTTC
TRBJ2-7 TRBV27 . . CASSRDWTYEQYF TGTGCCAGCAGCCGGGACTGGACCTACGAGCAGTACTTC
TRBJ1-4 TRBV18 . . CASSPNLDNEKLFF TGTGCCAGCTCACCAAATTTAGATAATGAAAAACTGTTTTTT
TRBJ2-2 TRBV6-1 TRBD1 . CASNAWDRQAGELFF TGTGCCAGCAACGCCTGGGACAGGCAAGCCGGGGAGCTGTTTTTT
TRBJ2-2 TRBV5-4 TRBD1 . CASSGTGQGAGGELFF TGTGCCAGCAGCGGAACGGGACAGGGGGCCGGCGGGGAGCTGTTTTTT
TRBJ1-2 TRBV4-1 TRBD1 . CASSQASGGLYGYTF TGCGCCAGCAGCCAAGCTTCAGGGGGTCTTTATGGCTACACCTTC
TRBJ2-7 TRBV6-1 TRBD2 . CASSRGRGGYEQYF TGTGCCAGCAGCCGAGGGCGGGGGGGCTACGAGCAGTACTTC
TRBJ2-7 TRBV6-5 . . CASSYSSGRQYF TGTGCCAGCAGTTACTCGTCAGGCAGGCAGTACTTC
TRBJ2-7 TRBV15 . . CATSLGGGYEQYF TGTGCCACCAGCCTAGGGGGGGGATACGAGCAGTACTTC
TRBJ1-6 TRBV6-5 . . CASSYSQGVNSPLHF TGTGCCAGCAGTTACTCTCAGGGAGTCAATTCACCCCTCCACTTT
TRBJ1-1 TRBV5-1 . . CASSFPGTEAFF TGCGCCAGCAGTTTTCCGGGCACTGAAGCTTTCTTT
TRBJ2-5 TRBV5-1 TRBD1 . CASSTTPQGAETQYF TGCGCCAGCAGCACAACTCCACAGGGGGCCGAGACCCAGTACTTC
TRBJ1-1 TRBV7-9 . . CASSLEGDEAFF TGTGCCAGCAGCTTAGAGGGGGACGAGGCTTTCTTT
TRBJ2-5 TRBV7-2 . . CASSLNRIQETQYF TGTGCCAGCAGCTTAAACAGGATCCAAGAGACCCAGTACTTC
TRBJ2-1 TRBV19 TRBD2 . CASSPGLAVYNEQFF TGTGCCAGTAGCCCGGGACTAGCAGTTTACAATGAGCAGTTCTTC
TRBJ2-2 TRBV15 . few CATSRGVSSAGELFF TGTGCCACCAGCAGAGGAGTGAGTAGCGCCGGGGAGCTGTTTTTT
TRBJ1-1 TRBV7-9 . . CASSLAGRYTEAFF TGTGCCAGCAGCTTGGCAGGGAGATACACTGAAGCTTTCTTT
TRBJ1-1 TRBV7-6 TRBD1 once CASSLTGGTEAFF TGTGCCAGCAGCTTGACAGGGGGCACTGAAGCTTTCTTT
TRBJ2-5 TRBV29-1 . . CSVEPQGRETQYF TGCAGCGTTGAACCCCAGGGACGAGAGACCCAGTACTTC